The next 18 T cell receptor beta chains were all read from a single sample in a study of T cells after yellow fever vaccination. MiXCR, applied by TCRdb to the 5' RACE reads, yields one record per CDR3 protein. Among about 630,000 distinct CDR3 sequences, about 12% were seen once, and the ten largest hold 15%. Source: PBMCs, taken on the day of the yellow fever booster vaccination. The receptors were sampled from a young man who received the YFV17D yellow fever vaccine.

Only a few counts were recorded for this clonotype. This rearrangement joins TRBV2 to TRBJ2-1, with 7 bases aligning to TRBD2. Germline V gives CDR1 SNHLY, CDR2 FYNNEI. Germline trimming cut 11 bases from V and 6 bases from J; bases unmatched to any gene: 10. The CDR3 contains 13 residues. Here the CDR3 DNA reads TGTGCCTTAGGGGCTAGCGGAGGCAATGAGCAGTTCTTC. This sequence encodes CALGASGGNEQFF.

This chain links TRBV6-4 with TRBJ1-6, with TRBD1 matching over 7 bases. Germline V lookup: CDR1 MRHNA, CDR2 SNTAGT. V trimming: 9 bases; J trimming: 9 bases; junction bases outside the gene matches: 8. This CDR3 region has 13 residues. The CDR3 loop is CARTGWPGSPLHF. The DNA for the CDR3 is TGTGCCAGGACAGGGTGGCCGGGTTCACCCCTCCACTTT.

This clonotype has only a few counts. V and J are TRBV7-9 and TRBJ1-1, with D hard to call. There are 16 residues in the CDR3. The V end was cut by 3 bases, the J end by 1 base, with 15 bases between. CDR1 SEHNR and CDR2 FQNEAQ come from the germline V gene (reference sequence). CDR3 sequence: CASSFRPGRKNTEAFF. In DNA, the CDR3 is TGTGCCAGCAGCTTTCGGCCAGGCCGAAAGAACACTGAAGCTTTCTTT.

This clonotype has a handful of counts. CDR3 protein: CASSLSFRAGGSYEQYF. In DNA, the CDR3 is TGTGCCAGCAGTTTATCCTTTCGAGCGGGAGGCTCCTACGAGCAGTACTTC. V is TRBV27 and J is TRBJ2-7; 9 bases are shared with TRBD2. This CDR3 comprises 17 residues. Germline CDR1 is MNHEY and CDR2 is SMNVEV (reference sequence). J gave up 0 bases and V 0 bases, and 6 bases lay outside the gene matches.

The genes are TRBV7-2 and TRBJ1-2, with D unresolved. CDR3 length: 16 amino acids. V was trimmed by 2 bases and J by 8 bases, leaving 21 bases between them. The germline CDR1 and CDR2 sequences are SGHTA and FQGNSA. For the CDR3, the DNA is TGTGCCAGCAGCTTATCGCCAGCGGGTACTCTTGGGGGCTACACCTTC. This encodes CASSLSPAGTLGGYTF.

This clonotype was observed a few times. The chain is built from TRBV18 and TRBJ2-5; possibly TRBD2 for D (6 bases). Trimming removed 6 bases from V and 2 bases from J, with 7 bases in between. In germline, CDR1 is KGHSH, CDR2 LQKENI. The CDR3 is 12 amino acids. The CDR3 sequence: CASSTRQETQYF. In DNA form, the CDR3 reads TGTGCCAGCTCGACTAGGCAAGAGACCCAGTACTTC.

The table lists this clonotype with many counts. The chain links TRBV5-1 to TRBJ2-7; 9 bases match TRBD2. The length of the CDR3 is 13 residues. The V segment lost 3 bases and the J segment 11 bases; nucleotides outside the gene matches: 9. CDR1 and CDR2 (germline): SGHRS, YFSETQ. CDR3 coding DNA: TGCGCCAGCAGCTCTGGGCAGCGGGAGGCGGAGTACTTC. It encodes CASSSGQREAEYF.

This clonotype was counted only a few times. The chain couples TRBV7-9 to TRBJ2-3; D remains unclear. Trimming removed 4 bases from V and 10 bases from J, with 9 bases in between. CDR1 is SEHNR and CDR2 is FQNEAQ in the germline V gene (reference sequence). The CDR3 covers 11 residues. CDR3 in amino acids: CASSSVDAQYF. The DNA for the CDR3 is TGTGCCAGCAGCTCTGTTGATGCGCAGTATTTT.

The CDR3 protein is CASSTYGQINEQFF. CDR3 nucleotide sequence: TGTGCCAGCAGTACCTACGGACAGATCAATGAGCAGTTCTTC. This chain connects TRBV25-1 to TRBJ2-1; maybe TRBD1 (6 bases). V was pared by 5 bases and J by 6 bases, with 14 bases between. CDR1 is MGHDK, CDR2 SYGVNS, per germline. This CDR3 has 14 amino acids.

This clonotype appeared a few times. The chain recombines TRBV20-1 with TRBJ2-7; 7 bases are shared with TRBD2. V was pared by 3 bases and J by 4 bases, with 9 bases of the junction left unmatched. The CDR3 totals 14 residues. CDR1 and CDR2 from the germline V gene are DFQATT and SNEGSKA (reference sequence). CDR3 bases: TGCAGTGCTAGTAGGCTAGCGGAGGCATACGAGCAGTACTTC. The encoded protein is CSASRLAEAYEQYF.

This clonotype was observed a few times. The chain links TRBV29-1 to TRBJ2-1, with D maybe TRBD2 (6 bases). This CDR3 has 15 residues. CDR1 and CDR2 (germline): SQVTM, ANQGSEA. V shed 5 bases and J shed 7 bases, with 21 bases lying between them. In DNA form, the CDR3 reads TGCAGCGTTTTGTTGGTTAGCGGTCTGGGAAATGAGCAGTTCTTC. Its protein is CSVLLVSGLGNEQFF.

This clonotype was counted many times. J is TRBJ2-7 and V is TRBV5-1; the D gene is possibly TRBD2 (5 bases). CDR3 size: 13 residues. Germline V gene lookup returns CDR1 SGHRS and CDR2 YFSETQ. V lost 7 bases, J lost 2 bases, and 13 bases lay in between. Written as DNA, the CDR3 is TGCGCCAGCTCCACCGGGGTTCCCTACGAGCAGTACTTC. It codes for CASSTGVPYEQYF.

The chain joins TRBV20-1 to TRBJ2-4; TRBD2 matches at 11 bases. This CDR3 has 15 amino acids. V shed 3 bases, J shed 9 bases, and the junction held 10 bases outside the gene matches. Germline V CDR1 and CDR2: DFQATT, SNEGSKA (reference sequence). The CDR3 is CSASPTSGSGGIQYF. DNA of the CDR3: TGCAGTGCTAGTCCCACTAGCGGGAGCGGTGGCATTCAGTACTTC.

This clonotype came up a few times. The gene calls are TRBV7-2 and TRBJ2-7; 7 nucleotides match TRBD1. The J segment lost 4 bases and the V segment lost 3 bases, leaving 6 bases of the junction unmatched. Germline values: CDR1 SGHTA, CDR2 FQGNSA. The CDR3 contains 14 residues. The CDR3 region has the DNA TGTGCCAGCAGCTTGACAGGGATAGGGTACGAGCAGTACTTC. Its translation: CASSLTGIGYEQYF.

This clonotype appeared many times. The gene calls are TRBV29-1 and TRBJ2-7; the match to TRBD2 covers 14 bases. The CDR3 sequence is 15 residues long. The V segment lost 2 bases and the J segment 6 bases; nucleotides outside the gene matches: 6. Germline V gene lookup returns CDR1 SQVTM and CDR2 ANQGSEA. CDR3 nucleotide sequence: TGCAGCGTTGAATTGGGACTAGCGGGAGTTGGCGAGCAGTACTTC. Translation: CSVELGLAGVGEQYF.

Comment on this clonotype: A junction end diverges from the germline sequence, so it may reflect a read error. V is TRBV7-2 and J is TRBJ2-7; 12 positions match TRBD2. CDR1 and CDR2 from the germline V gene are SGHTA and FQGNSA. This CDR3 contains 13 residues. As DNA, the CDR3 is TGTGCCAGCAGCTCCATAGGGACTAGCGGGCTCCACTTC. Translating it yields CASSSIGTSGLHF. The full variable domain, rest sourced from reference TRBV7-2 and TRBJ2-7, is GAGVSQSPSNKVTEKGKDVELRCDPISGHTALYWYRQSLGQGLEFLIYFQGNSAPDKSGLPSDRFSAERTGGSVSTLTIQRTQQEDSAVYLCASSSIGTSGLHFGPGTRLTVT.

This chain links TRBV6-5 with TRBJ2-1; D is possibly TRBD2 (6 bases). Trimming pared 2 bases from V and 8 bases from J, leaving 16 bases between. Germline CDR1 reads MNHEY; CDR2 reads SVGAGI. This CDR3 has 15 amino acids. For the CDR3, the DNA is TGTGCCAGCAGTTACAGGCCCGGAGGGCTTGATGAGCAGTTCTTC. This encodes CASSYRPGGLDEQFF.

This clonotype was seen a few times. The rearrangement links TRBV9 to TRBJ2-2; 9 bases are a match to TRBD2. The CDR3 is made up of 17 amino acids. Germline V gene sequence: CDR1 SGDLS, CDR2 YYNGEE. J lost 0 bases, V lost 2 bases, and 5 bases had no gene match. The CDR3 loop is CASSVPPSGANTGELFF. DNA of the CDR3: TGTGCCAGCAGCGTCCCACCTAGCGGGGCGAACACCGGGGAGCTGTTTTTT.